Sequencing of this TCR beta chain was carried out in a study of cytomegalovirus exposure and HLA in healthy donors. The table lists this clone with a few counts. The CDR3 sequence is 14 residues long. Trimming took 0 bases from V and 2 from J, leaving 8 bases between them. Germline V gives CDR1 LNHDA, CDR2 SQIVND (reference sequence). PCR primers comprised 60 Vbeta and 13 Jbeta primers. The assay was immunoSEQ multiplex PCR, and TCRdb's table has in-frame clones only and misses some. Among 130,000 to 150,000 clones listed, around four fifths were seen once. Sequencing was done on a sample of PBMCs. This clonotype was sampled from a woman aged 55-70 years in good health and CMV-seropositive. V is TRBV19 and J is TRBJ2-7; D call uncertain. The CDR3 DNA reads as TGTGCCAGTAGTATAGACGCCACAGCCTACGAGCAGTACTTC. It translates to CASSIDATAYEQYF.